The entry that follows covers one T cell receptor (beta chain) sequence. The antigen is undetermined. A read error may explain this, as a much larger clone is one base away. The source of the sample is a study of T cell repertoires in cytomegalovirus infection. The overall study: CMV epitopes that were recently identified and HLA-C-restricted were used alongside well-studied HLA-B-restricted ones. TCR beta signatures that were public indicated CMV infection and matching HLA type.

Each CDR3 protein is one row after TCRdb ran MiXCR on the reads. The sample records 800,000 to 950,000 distinct CDR3 sequences, approximately 32% being singletons. Germline CDR1 and CDR2: SGHAT and FQNNGV. The CDR3 is 13 amino acids. V was trimmed by 6 bases and J by 3 bases, leaving 9 bases between them. Overall study results and limits: Carriers of CMV and the relevant HLA type were discriminated by public TCR beta frequency. Within the response measured ex vivo, HLA-C-restricted CMV-specific TCR beta clonotypes were dominant.

V gene TRBV11-2 combines with J gene TRBJ1-3, with D unresolved. The sequence was collected from a human donor in good health (CMV status not recorded). Some clones in this sample may be carry-over from other donors' samples. This sample comprised cultured CD8+ T cells from PBMCs, obtained from culture after CMV antigen stimulation. CDR3 sequence (DNA): TGTGCCAGCAGGTGGGCAAGTGGAAACACCATATATTTT. Translating gives CASRWASGNTIYF.